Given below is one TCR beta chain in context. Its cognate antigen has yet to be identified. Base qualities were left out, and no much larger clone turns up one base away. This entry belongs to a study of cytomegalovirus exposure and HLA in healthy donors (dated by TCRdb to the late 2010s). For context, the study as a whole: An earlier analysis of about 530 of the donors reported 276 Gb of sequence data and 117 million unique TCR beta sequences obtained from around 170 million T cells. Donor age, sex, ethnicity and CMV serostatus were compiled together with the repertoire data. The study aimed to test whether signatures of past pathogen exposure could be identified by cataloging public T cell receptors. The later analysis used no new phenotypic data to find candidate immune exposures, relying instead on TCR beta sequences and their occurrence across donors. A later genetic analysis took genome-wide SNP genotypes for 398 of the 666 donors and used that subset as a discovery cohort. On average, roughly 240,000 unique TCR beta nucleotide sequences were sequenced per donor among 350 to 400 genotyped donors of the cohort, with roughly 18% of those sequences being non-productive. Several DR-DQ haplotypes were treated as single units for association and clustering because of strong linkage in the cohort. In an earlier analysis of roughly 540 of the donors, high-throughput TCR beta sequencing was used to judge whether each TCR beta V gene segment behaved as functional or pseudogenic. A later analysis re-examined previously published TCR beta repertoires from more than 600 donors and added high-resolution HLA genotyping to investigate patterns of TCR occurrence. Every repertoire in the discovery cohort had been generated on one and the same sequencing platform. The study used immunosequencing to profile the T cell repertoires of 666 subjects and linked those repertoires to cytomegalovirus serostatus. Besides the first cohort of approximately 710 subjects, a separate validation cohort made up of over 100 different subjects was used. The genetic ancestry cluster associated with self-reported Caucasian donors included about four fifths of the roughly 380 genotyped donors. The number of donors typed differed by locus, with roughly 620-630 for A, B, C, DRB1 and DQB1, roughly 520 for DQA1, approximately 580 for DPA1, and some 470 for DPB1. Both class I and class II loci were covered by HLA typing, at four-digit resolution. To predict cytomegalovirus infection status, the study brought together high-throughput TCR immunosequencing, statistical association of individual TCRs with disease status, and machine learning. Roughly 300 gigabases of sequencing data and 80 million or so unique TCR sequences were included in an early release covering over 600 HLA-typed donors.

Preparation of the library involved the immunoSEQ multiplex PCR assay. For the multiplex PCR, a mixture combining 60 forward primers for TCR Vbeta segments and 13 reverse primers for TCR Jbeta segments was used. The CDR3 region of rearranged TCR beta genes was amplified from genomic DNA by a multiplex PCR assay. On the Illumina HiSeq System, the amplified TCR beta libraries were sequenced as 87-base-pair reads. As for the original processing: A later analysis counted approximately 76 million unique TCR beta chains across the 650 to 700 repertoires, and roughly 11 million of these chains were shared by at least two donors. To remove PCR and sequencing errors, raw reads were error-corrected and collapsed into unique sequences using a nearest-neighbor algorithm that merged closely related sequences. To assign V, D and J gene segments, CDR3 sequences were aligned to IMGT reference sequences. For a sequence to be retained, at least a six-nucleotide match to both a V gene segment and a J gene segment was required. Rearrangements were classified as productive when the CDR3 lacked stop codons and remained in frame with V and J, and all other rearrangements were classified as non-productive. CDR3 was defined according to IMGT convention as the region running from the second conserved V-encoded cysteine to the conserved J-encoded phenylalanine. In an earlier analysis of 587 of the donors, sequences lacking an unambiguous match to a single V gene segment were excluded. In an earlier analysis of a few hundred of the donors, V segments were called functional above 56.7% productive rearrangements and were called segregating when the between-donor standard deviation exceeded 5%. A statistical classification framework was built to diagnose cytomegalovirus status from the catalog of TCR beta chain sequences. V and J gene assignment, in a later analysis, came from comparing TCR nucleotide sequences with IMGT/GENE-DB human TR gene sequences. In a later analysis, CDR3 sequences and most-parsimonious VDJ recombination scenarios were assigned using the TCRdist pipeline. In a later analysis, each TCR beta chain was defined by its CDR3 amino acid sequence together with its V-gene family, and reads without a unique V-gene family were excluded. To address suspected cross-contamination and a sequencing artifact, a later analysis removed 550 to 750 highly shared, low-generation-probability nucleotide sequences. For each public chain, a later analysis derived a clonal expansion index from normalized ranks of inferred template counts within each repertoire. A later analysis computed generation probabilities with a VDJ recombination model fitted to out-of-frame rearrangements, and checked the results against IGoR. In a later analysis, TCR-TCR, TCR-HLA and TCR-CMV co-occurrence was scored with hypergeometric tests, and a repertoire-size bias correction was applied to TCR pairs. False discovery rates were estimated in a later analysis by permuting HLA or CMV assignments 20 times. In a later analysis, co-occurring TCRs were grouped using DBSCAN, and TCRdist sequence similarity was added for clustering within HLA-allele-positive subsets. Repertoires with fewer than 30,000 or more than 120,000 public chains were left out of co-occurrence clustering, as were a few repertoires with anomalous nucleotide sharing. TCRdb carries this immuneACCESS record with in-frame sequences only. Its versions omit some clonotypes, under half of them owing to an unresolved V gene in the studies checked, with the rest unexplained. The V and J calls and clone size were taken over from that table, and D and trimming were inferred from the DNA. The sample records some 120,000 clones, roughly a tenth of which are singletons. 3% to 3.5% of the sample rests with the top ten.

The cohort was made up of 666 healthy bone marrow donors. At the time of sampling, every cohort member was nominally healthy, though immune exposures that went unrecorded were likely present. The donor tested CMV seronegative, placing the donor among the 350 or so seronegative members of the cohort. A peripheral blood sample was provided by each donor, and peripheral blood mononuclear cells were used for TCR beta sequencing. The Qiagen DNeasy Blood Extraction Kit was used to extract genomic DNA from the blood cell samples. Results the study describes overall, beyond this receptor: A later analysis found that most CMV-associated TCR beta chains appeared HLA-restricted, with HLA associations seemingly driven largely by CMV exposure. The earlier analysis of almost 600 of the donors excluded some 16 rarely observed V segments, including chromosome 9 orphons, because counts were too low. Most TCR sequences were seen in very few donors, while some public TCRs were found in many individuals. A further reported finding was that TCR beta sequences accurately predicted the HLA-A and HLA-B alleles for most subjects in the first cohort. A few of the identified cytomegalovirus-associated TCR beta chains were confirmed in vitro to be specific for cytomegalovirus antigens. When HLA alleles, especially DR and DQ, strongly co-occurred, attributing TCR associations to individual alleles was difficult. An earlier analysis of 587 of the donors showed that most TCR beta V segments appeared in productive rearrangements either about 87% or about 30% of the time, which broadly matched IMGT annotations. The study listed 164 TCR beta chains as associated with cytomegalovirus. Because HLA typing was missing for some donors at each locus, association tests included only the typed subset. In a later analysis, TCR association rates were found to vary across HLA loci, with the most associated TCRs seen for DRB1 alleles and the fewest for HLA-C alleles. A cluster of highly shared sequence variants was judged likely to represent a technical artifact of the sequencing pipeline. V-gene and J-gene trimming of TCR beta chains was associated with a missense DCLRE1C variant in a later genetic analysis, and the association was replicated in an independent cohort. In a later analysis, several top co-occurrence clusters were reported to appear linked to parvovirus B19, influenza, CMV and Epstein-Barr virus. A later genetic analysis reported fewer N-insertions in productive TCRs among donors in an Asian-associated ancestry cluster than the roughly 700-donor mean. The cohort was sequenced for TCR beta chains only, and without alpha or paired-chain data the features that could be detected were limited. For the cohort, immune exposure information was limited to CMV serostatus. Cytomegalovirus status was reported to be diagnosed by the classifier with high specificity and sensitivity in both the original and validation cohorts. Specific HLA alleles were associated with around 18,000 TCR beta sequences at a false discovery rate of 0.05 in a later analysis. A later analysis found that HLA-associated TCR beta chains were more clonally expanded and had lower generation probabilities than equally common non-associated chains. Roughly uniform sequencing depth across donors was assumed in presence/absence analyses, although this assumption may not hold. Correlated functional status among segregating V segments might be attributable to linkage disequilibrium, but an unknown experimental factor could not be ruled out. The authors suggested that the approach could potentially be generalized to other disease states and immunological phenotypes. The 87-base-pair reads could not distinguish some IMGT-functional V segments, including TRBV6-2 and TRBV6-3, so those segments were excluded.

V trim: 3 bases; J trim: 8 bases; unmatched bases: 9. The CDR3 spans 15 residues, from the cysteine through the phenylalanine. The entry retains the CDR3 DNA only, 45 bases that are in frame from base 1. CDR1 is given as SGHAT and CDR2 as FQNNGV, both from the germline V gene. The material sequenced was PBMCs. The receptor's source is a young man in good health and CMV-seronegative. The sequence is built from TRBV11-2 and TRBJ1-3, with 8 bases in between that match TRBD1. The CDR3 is CASSFGTGRMDTIYF. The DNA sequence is TGTGCCAGCAGCTTCGGGACAGGAAGGATGGACACCATATATTTT.